Sequencing of this TCR beta chain was carried out in a study of cytomegalovirus exposure and HLA in healthy donors. Study-level points and caveats: Earlier findings revealed that most TCR beta V segments proved productive either about 87% or about 30% of the time.

This clone was observed a single time. Its specificity is unknown. 60 Vbeta and 13 Jbeta primers were used in PCR. Measured with immunoSEQ multiplex PCR; TCRdb has only the in-frame clones, and not every one. The sample records over 100,000 clones, 73% being singletons. Germline V lookup: CDR1 SGDLS, CDR2 YYNGEE. Germline trimming cut 7 bases from V and 7 bases from J; bases unmatched to any gene: 13. The CDR3 runs 15 residues. The TCR originated in a man aged 35-49 years in good health and CMV-seronegative. The sequencing input was PBMCs. V and J are TRBV9 and TRBJ2-1; TRBD2 matches at 8 bases. CDR3 sequence: CASGPAGGVWNEQFF. CDR3 nucleotide sequence: TGTGCCAGCGGGCCGGCGGGGGGTGTATGGAATGAGCAGTTCTTC.